What follows are 30 T cell receptor beta chains derived from one specimen sequenced in a study of blood T cell repertoires in COVID-19. Sequenced by immunoSEQ multiplex PCR; TCRdb stores in-frame clones only, minus some. The table lists fewer than 300,000 clones, about 85% of them singletons. Sequenced material: PBMCs or T cells enriched from blood (not recorded which). The receptors come from a woman aged 45-65 years who had recovered from COVID-19.

CDR3 in DNA: TGTGCCAGCAGCCGAGTCCGGGACACAAATCAGCCCCAGCATTTT. Its protein is CASSRVRDTNQPQHF. This chain connects TRBV4-2 to TRBJ1-5; possibly TRBD1 for D (6 bases). This CDR3 is 15 amino acids long. V dropped 4 bases and J dropped 4 bases, with 14 bases sitting between them. Germline CDR1 and CDR2: LGHNA and YNFKEQ.

This clone was recorded only once. CDR3 nucleotide sequence: TGTGCCAGCAGGTACACAGGGGCCCGTAATCAGCCCCAGCATTTT. Amino acid sequence: CASRYTGARNQPQHF. V is TRBV28 and J is TRBJ1-5; 7 nucleotides agree with TRBD1. The germline V gene encodes CDR1 MDHEN and CDR2 SYDVKM. Unmatched junction bases numbered 9, after V lost 6 bases and J lost 4 bases. The CDR3 is 15 amino acids.

The chain links TRBV7-9 to TRBJ2-7; D call uncertain. The germline gives CDR1 SEHNR, CDR2 FQNEAQ (reference sequence). The ends were cut back, 4 bases at V and 2 bases at J, with 15 bases in the middle. This CDR3 is 15 amino acids long. This CDR3 reads CASSSDQAFPYEQYF. CDR3 in DNA: TGTGCCAGCAGCTCAGACCAGGCGTTTCCCTACGAGCAGTACTTC.

The V gene is TRBV7-9, the J gene TRBJ2-1, with TRBD1 matching 8 bases. With 1 base clipped from V and 5 bases from J, the junction kept 4 bases outside the gene matches. The CDR3 is 15 amino acids. Germline loops: CDR1 SEHNR, CDR2 FQNEAQ (reference sequence). CDR3 nucleotide sequence: TGTGCCAGCAGCTTAGTGGGACAGGCAAACAATGAGCAGTTCTTC. Encoded protein: CASSLVGQANNEQFF.

The chain joins TRBV7-2 to TRBJ1-1; D ambiguous. CDR1 is SGHTA and CDR2 is FQGNSA in the germline V gene. The germline V and J ends were trimmed by 1 base and 0 bases, with 6 bases remaining between them. This CDR3 contains 14 residues. The CDR3 here is CASSLVNLNTEAFF. For the CDR3, the DNA is TGTGCCAGCAGCTTAGTGAACTTGAACACTGAAGCTTTCTTT.

This chain connects TRBV28 to TRBJ1-5; 9 bases match TRBD1. Germline-derived CDR1 and CDR2 are MDHEN and SYDVKM. V was pared by 3 bases and J by 5 bases, with 8 bases of the junction left unmatched. The CDR3 has 16 residues. The chain's CDR3 is CASSFVRTGAYQPQHF. The CDR3 bases are TGTGCCAGCAGTTTTGTTCGGACAGGGGCGTATCAGCCCCAGCATTTT.

This clone was seen only once. V usage is TRBV12-1 and J usage is TRBJ2-7; the table calls TRBD2, which could not be checked here. TRBV12-1 is termed a pseudogene. This CDR3 contains 13 residues. CDR3 residues: CASSLGSGYEQYF. The DNA of the CDR3 is TGTGCCAGCAGCCTTGGGTCGGGGTACGAGCAGTACTTC.

The gene calls are TRBV19 and TRBJ1-5; D perhaps matches TRBD1 (5 bases). Germline lookup yields CDR1 LNHDA and CDR2 SQIVND (reference sequence). Trimming shortened V by 5 bases and J by 0 bases, and 20 bases separated the two germline ends. This CDR3 is 18 amino acids long. CDR3 nucleotide sequence: TGTGCCAGTAGTTCCCGACAGCTATACAGTCTTAGCAATCAGCCCCAGCATTTT. It yields the protein CASSSRQLYSLSNQPQHF.

The chain is built from TRBV18 and TRBJ1-1; no definite D call. Germline V gene sequence: CDR1 KGHSH, CDR2 LQKENI. The CDR3 contains 15 residues. Trimming shortened V by 1 base and J by 6 bases, and 15 bases separated the two germline ends. Here the CDR3 DNA reads TGTGCCAGCTCACCACTGGTGTCAGGTGACGCTGAAGCTTTCTTT. This gives the protein CASSPLVSGDAEAFF.

The rearrangement joins TRBV7-9 to TRBJ2-7; 13 bases match TRBD2. The CDR3 covers 16 residues. J gave up 7 bases and V 3 bases, and 9 bases lay outside the gene matches. In germline, CDR1 is SEHNR, CDR2 FQNEAQ (reference sequence). CDR3 DNA: TGTGCCAGCAGCTTTCGCACTAGCGGGAGGGCCAGGGAGCAGTACTTC. Translating it yields CASSFRTSGRAREQYF.

The rearrangement links TRBV6-5 to TRBJ1-4, with 9 bases lining up with TRBD1. CDR3 size: 14 residues. The trim removed 6 bases at V and 4 bases at J, leaving 3 bases unmatched. From germline, CDR1 is MNHEY and CDR2 SVGAGI. DNA of the CDR3: TGTGCCAGCAGGACAGGGGGATTTAATGAAAAACTGTTTTTT. It codes for CASRTGGFNEKLFF.

The chain is built from TRBV30 and TRBJ2-7; D gene ambiguous. This CDR3 is built from 11 residues. Germline CDR1 and CDR2: GTSNPN and SVGIG (reference sequence). Trimming took off 5 bases at V and 3 bases at J, with 8 bases between the two ends. CDR3 in DNA: TGTGCCTGGGGAGACAACTACGAGCAGTACTTC. Translating gives CAWGDNYEQYF.

This clone was recorded a few times. This sequence joins TRBV27 and TRBJ1-3; weak D call: TRBD1 (6 bases). With 2 bases removed from V and 4 bases from J, the gap between germline ends came to 9 bases. This CDR3 has 14 amino acids. CDR1 and CDR2 (germline): MNHEY, SMNVEV (reference sequence). The CDR3 reads CASSLRGAGNTIYF. The DNA of the CDR3 is TGTGCCAGCAGTTTACGGGGGGCCGGAAACACCATATATTTT.

This clone showed up many times. This chain uses TRBV2 with TRBJ2-5, with 10 bases aligning to TRBD2. Germline CDR1 reads SNHLY; CDR2 reads FYNNEI. There are 16 residues in the CDR3. The trim removed 6 bases at V and 2 bases at J, leaving 9 bases unmatched. Here the CDR3 reads CASRFRTSGLQETQYF. CDR3 sequence (DNA): TGTGCCAGCAGGTTTAGGACTAGCGGACTACAAGAGACCCAGTACTTC.

Turning to this clone: Other DNA sequences within the sample encode an identical CDR3. The V gene is TRBV24-1, the J gene TRBJ2-3; possibly TRBD1 for D (6 bases). Germline CDR1 is KGHDR and CDR2 is SFDVKD. Between the trimmed V and J ends, which lost 3 bases and 1 base, there was a span of 13 bases. The CDR3 totals 16 residues. The CDR3 DNA reads TGTGCCACCAGTGATATGAGGTCAGGGGGCACAGATACGCAGTATTTT. Its protein is CATSDMRSGGTDTQYF.

The CDR3 loop is CAWSVSLAYGYTF. The CDR3 bases are TGTGCCTGGAGTGTATCGCTGGCCTATGGCTACACCTTC. The gene calls are TRBV30 and TRBJ1-2; D call uncertain. The germline gives CDR1 GTSNPN, CDR2 SVGIG (reference sequence). Trimming left V 0 bases short and J 4 bases short, with 9 bases between. The CDR3 contains 13 residues.

The rearrangement links TRBV6-5 to TRBJ1-5; 8 bases agree with TRBD1. Germline V lookup: CDR1 MNHEY, CDR2 SVGAGI. V was pared by 6 bases and J by 6 bases, with 4 bases of the junction left unmatched. The CDR3 length is 13 residues. CDR3 in amino acids: CASSSDRAQPQHF. In nucleotides, the CDR3 is TGTGCCAGCAGCTCGGACAGGGCTCAGCCCCAGCATTTT.

The chain links TRBV18 to TRBJ2-1; 9 bases fit TRBD1. Germline trimming cut 0 bases from V and 6 bases from J; bases unmatched to any gene: 9. This CDR3 region has 17 residues. CDR1 is KGHSH, CDR2 LQKENI, per germline. In nucleotides, the CDR3 is TGTGCCAGCTCACCACCGTTCGGGACAGGGATAGGCAATGAGCAGTTCTTC. Its protein is CASSPPFGTGIGNEQFF.

The chain joins TRBV7-2 to TRBJ1-3; D may be TRBD1 (6 bases). V lost 5 bases to trimming and J lost 2 bases, with 13 bases between them. The germline gives CDR1 SGHTA, CDR2 FQGNSA. CDR3 length: 15 residues. The CDR3 reads CASSQTAGAGNTIYF. CDR3 sequence (DNA): TGTGCCAGCAGCCAGACTGCAGGGGCTGGAAACACCATATATTTT. Using reference TRBV7-2 and TRBJ1-3 for the parts outside the CDR3, the full variable domain is GAGVSQSPSNKVTEKGKDVELRCDPISGHTALYWYRQSLGQGLEFLIYFQGNSAPDKSGLPSDRFSAERTGGSVSTLTIQRTQQEDSAVYLCASSQTAGAGNTIYFGEGSWLTVV.

The chain carries TRBV18 and TRBJ2-5, with a weak D call TRBD1 (5 bases). V was cut by 2 bases and J by 2 bases, with 21 bases left in between. Germline lookup yields CDR1 KGHSH and CDR2 LQKENI. The CDR3 has 18 residues. CDR3 residues: CASSPIGSDQGGQETQYF. The CDR3 DNA reads TGTGCCAGCTCACCAATCGGATCGGATCAGGGTGGTCAAGAGACCCAGTACTTC.

This sequence joins TRBV7-2 and TRBJ1-5, with D possibly TRBD1 on 6 matching bases. The CDR3 sequence is 15 residues long. Germline lookup yields CDR1 SGHTA and CDR2 FQGNSA. V lost 5 bases and J lost 1, with 12 bases in between. The chain's CDR3 is CASSRSQGSNQPQHF. As DNA, the CDR3 is TGTGCCAGCAGCCGCTCTCAGGGGAGCAATCAGCCCCAGCATTTT.

The chain links TRBV10-1 to TRBJ2-4, with a tentative D call TRBD1 (6 bases). V dropped 4 bases and J dropped 5 bases, with 6 bases sitting between them. CDR1 and CDR2 (germline): WNHNN, SYGVQD (reference sequence). The CDR3 contains 12 residues. The CDR3 region has the DNA TGCGCCAGCAGTGGGACAGAAAACATTCAGTACTTC. Translating it yields CASSGTENIQYF.

This chain connects TRBV27 to TRBJ2-3; D might be TRBD1 (6 bases). There are 11 residues in the CDR3. Germline values: CDR1 MNHEY, CDR2 SMNVEV (reference sequence). Trimming took 10 bases from V and 7 from J, leaving 12 bases between them. CDR3 nucleotide sequence: TGTGCCACATACCAGGGGAATACGCAGTATTTT. It translates to CATYQGNTQYF.

The chain uses TRBV19 and TRBJ1-1, with a weak D call TRBD1 (5 bases). The CDR3 length is 14 residues. V lost 5 bases to trimming and J lost 4 bases, with 14 bases between them. The germline CDR1 and CDR2 sequences are LNHDA and SQIVND (reference sequence). The chain's CDR3 is CASSFQGGGTEAFF. CDR3 coding DNA: TGTGCCAGTAGTTTCCAGGGCGGCGGCACTGAAGCTTTCTTT.

This clone showed up just once. The chain recombines TRBV5-4 with TRBJ1-4; the D gene is possibly TRBD1 (5 bases). Germline CDR1 and CDR2: SGHNT and YYREEE (reference sequence). V gave up 3 bases and J gave up 4 bases, with 10 bases separating them. This CDR3 is 14 amino acids long. DNA of the CDR3: TGTGCCAGCAGCTCGGGGGTTCTTAATGAAAAACTGTTTTTT. Encoded protein: CASSSGVLNEKLFF. Looking up the rest from reference TRBV5-4 and TRBJ1-4 gives the full variable domain: ETGVTQSPTHLIKTRGQQVTLRCSSQSGHNTVSWYQQALGQGPQFIFQYYREEENGRGNFPPRFSGLQFPNYSSELNVNALELDDSALYLCASSSGVLNEKLFFGSGTQLSVL.

The rearrangement links TRBV7-2 to TRBJ1-2; D remains unclear. V lost 5 bases and J 5 bases, leaving 9 bases between the germline ends. There are 12 residues in the CDR3. Per germline, CDR1 SGHTA and CDR2 FQGNSA. This CDR3 is CASSLSVYGYTF. The CDR3 DNA is TGTGCCAGCAGCCTGTCGGTGTATGGCTACACCTTC. The whole variable domain, remainder taken from reference TRBV7-2 and TRBJ1-2, is GAGVSQSPSNKVTEKGKDVELRCDPISGHTALYWYRQSLGQGLEFLIYFQGNSAPDKSGLPSDRFSAERTGGSVSTLTIQRTQQEDSAVYLCASSLSVYGYTFGSGTRLTVV.

The genes are TRBV19 and TRBJ1-2; D may be TRBD1 (5 bases). Germline CDR1 is LNHDA and CDR2 is SQIVND (reference sequence). The germline V and J ends were trimmed by 7 bases and 4 bases, with 10 bases remaining between them. The CDR3 contains 12 residues. The CDR3 protein is CASTDRPYGYTF. CDR3 DNA sequence: TGTGCCAGTACAGACAGACCCTATGGCTACACCTTC.

The V and J genes are TRBV13 and TRBJ2-2; D not resolved. The CDR3 has 12 amino acids. Trimming cost V 5 bases and J 6 bases, with 7 bases left between them. Germline assignment: CDR1 PRHDT and CDR2 FYEKMQ (reference sequence). The CDR3 sequence is CASSPRAGELFF. Written as DNA, the CDR3 is TGTGCCAGCAGCCCCCGCGCCGGGGAGCTGTTTTTT.

The V gene is TRBV5-1, the J gene TRBJ2-3; the D gene is possibly TRBD2 (6 bases). The CDR3 has 15 amino acids. Germline values: CDR1 SGHRS, CDR2 YFSETQ. V was pared by 1 base and J by 2 bases, with 11 bases between. The DNA for the CDR3 is TGCGCCAGCAGCTTGTACGGCGGGGACACAGATACGCAGTATTTT. Translating gives CASSLYGGDTDTQYF. Complete variable domain (other parts from reference TRBV5-1 and TRBJ2-3): KAGVTQTPRYLIKTRGQQVTLSCSPISGHRSVSWYQQTPGQGLQFLFEYFSETQRNKGNFPGRFSGRQFSNSRSEMNVSTLELGDSALYLCASSLYGGDTDTQYFGPGTRLTVL.

The chain carries TRBV18 and TRBJ2-1; D gene ambiguous. V was trimmed by 3 bases and J by 5 bases, leaving 17 bases between them. Germline V gene lookup returns CDR1 KGHSH and CDR2 LQKENI. The length of the CDR3 is 16 residues. The CDR3 sequence is CASSPPRLLTDNEQFF. Here the CDR3 DNA reads TGTGCCAGCTCACCTCCCCGACTGCTAACGGACAATGAGCAGTTCTTC.